This is a list of T cell receptor beta chains from one sample in a study of blood T cell repertoires in COVID-19. Clones were read by immunoSEQ multiplex PCR, and TCRdb kept only the in-frame ones, dropping some. The sample holds about 70,000 clones, 70% to 90% seen once. The sample was peripheral blood. These receptors were obtained from a man in his forties with COVID-19, enrolled during active disease. Each CDR3 is given with its conserved first and last residue. D genes are given only for firm matches. Rows give clone size only sometimes, using once, few, many, or a class for an expanded clone.

v_call: TRBV29-1
d_call: .
clone_size: .
j_call: TRBJ1-1
cdr3_aa: CSALLSTEAFF
cdr3_nt: TGCAGCGCACTTCTAAGCACTGAAGCTTTCTTT

v_call: TRBV28
d_call: .
clone_size: .
j_call: TRBJ2-3
cdr3_aa: CASSPIPTGGGTDTQYF
cdr3_nt: TGTGCCAGCAGTCCGATCCCAACAGGCGGAGGCACAGATACGCAGTATTTT

v_call: TRBV7-8
d_call: .
clone_size: .
j_call: TRBJ2-3
cdr3_aa: CASSPRAGFTDTQYF
cdr3_nt: TGTGCCAGCAGCCCCCGAGCGGGTTTTACAGATACGCAGTATTTT

v_call: TRBV14
d_call: TRBD2
clone_size: .
j_call: TRBJ2-7
cdr3_aa: CASSQRLAGDLHYEQYF
cdr3_nt: TGTGCCAGCAGCCAACGACTAGCGGGGGACCTACACTACGAGCAGTACTTC

v_call: TRBV2
d_call: .
clone_size: .
j_call: TRBJ2-5
cdr3_aa: CASSDSSKETQYF
cdr3_nt: TGTGCCAGCAGTGATTCGTCTAAAGAGACCCAGTACTTC

v_call: TRBV7-9
d_call: .
clone_size: .
j_call: TRBJ1-6
cdr3_aa: CASSLSLRGNSPLHF
cdr3_nt: TGTGCCAGCAGCTTAAGCCTACGAGGGAATTCACCCCTCCACTTT

v_call: TRBV19
d_call: TRBD1
clone_size: .
j_call: TRBJ2-2
cdr3_aa: CASSISQGAGELFF
cdr3_nt: TGTGCCAGTAGTATATCACAGGGGGCCGGGGAGCTGTTTTTT

v_call: TRBV5-4
d_call: .
clone_size: .
j_call: TRBJ2-2
cdr3_aa: CASSLVQSNTGELFF
cdr3_nt: TGTGCCAGCAGCTTGGTTCAGTCGAACACCGGGGAGCTGTTTTTT

v_call: TRBV10-3
d_call: .
clone_size: once
j_call: TRBJ2-7
cdr3_aa: CAISESSPGYEQYF
cdr3_nt: TGTGCCATCAGTGAGTCGAGTCCGGGATACGAGCAGTACTTC

v_call: TRBV5-1
d_call: TRBD1
clone_size: .
j_call: TRBJ2-3
cdr3_aa: CASSLLSTGKSTDTQYF
cdr3_nt: TGCGCCAGCAGCTTGCTTTCGACAGGGAAAAGCACAGATACGCAGTATTTT

v_call: TRBV5-1
d_call: .
clone_size: .
j_call: TRBJ2-7
cdr3_aa: CASSQDSYEQYF
cdr3_nt: TGCGCCAGCAGCCAGGACAGTTACGAGCAGTACTTC